Listed below are T cell receptor beta chains from one sample, sequenced in a study of control samples from healthy donors and cancer patients. The repertoire was sequenced with immunoSEQ multiplex PCR; TCRdb's copy has only in-frame clones and lacks some. The profile shows roughly 200,000 clones, 80% to 95% of them singletons. Material for sequencing was blood. The receptors were gathered from a man aged 18 to 30 in good health. CDR3s include the opening cysteine and the closing phenylalanine or tryptophan. The D gene is left open where the match is weak. Only some rows state a clone size, as once, few, many or a class for expanded clones.

D	V	J	size	CDR3	DNA
.	TRBV28	TRBJ1-1	.	CASSRLGEIYHEAFF	TGTGCCAGCAGCCGCCTAGGGGAGATATACCATGAAGCTTTCTTT
.	TRBV3-1/TRBV3-2	TRBJ1-2	few	CASRMNGGYTF	TGTGCCAGCAGAATGAACGGAGGCTACACCTTC
.	TRBV5-1	TRBJ1-1	.	CASSSDGMNTEAFF	TGCGCCAGCAGCTCGGACGGAATGAACACTGAAGCTTTCTTT
.	TRBV10-1	TRBJ2-5	once	CASSESQARETQYF	TGCGCCAGCAGTGAGTCGCAGGCCAGAGAGACCCAGTACTTC
.	TRBV6-5	TRBJ2-5	once	CASSRGTFSAETQYF	TGTGCCAGCAGCCGAGGGACATTCTCGGCGGAGACCCAGTACTTC
.	TRBV7-3	TRBJ2-3	.	CASSWGRPGDTQYF	TGTGCCAGCAGCTGGGGACGGCCGGGGGATACGCAGTATTTT
.	TRBV23-1	TRBJ1-6	.	CASTGNYLPHSPLHF	TGCGCCAGCACCGGAAACTACCTTCCTCATTCACCCCTCCACTTT
.	TRBV5-6	TRBJ2-2	.	CASSLGGGSIPGELFF	TGTGCCAGCAGCTTGGGTGGAGGGAGTATCCCCGGGGAGCTGTTTTTT
TRBD2	TRBV7-2	TRBJ2-3	.	CASSLTGTSGGAYTDTQYF	TGTGCCAGCAGCTTGACTGGGACTAGCGGGGGGGCTTACACAGATACGCAGTATTTT
TRBD1	TRBV27	TRBJ2-7	.	CASSLKPPGQGSLSYEQYF	TGTGCCAGCAGTTTAAAACCTCCGGGACAGGGATCATTGAGCTACGAGCAGTACTTC
.	TRBV3-1/TRBV3-2	TRBJ2-5	.	CASSQVHGFAAGETQYF	TGTGCCAGCAGCCAAGTTCACGGTTTCGCAGCTGGAGAGACCCAGTACTTC
TRBD1	TRBV6-5	TRBJ2-7	once	CASRDRGRHEQYF	TGTGCCAGCAGGGACAGGGGAAGGCACGAGCAGTACTTC
.	TRBV15	TRBJ2-2	.	CATSRGGTGTGELFF	TGTGCCACCAGCAGAGGGGGCACGGGCACCGGGGAGCTGTTTTTT
.	TRBV19	TRBJ2-1	.	CASSPWTSPRSEQFF	TGTGCCAGTAGTCCTTGGACATCCCCTAGGAGTGAGCAGTTCTTC
TRBD1	TRBV10-1	TRBJ2-7	.	CASSESPRDSAPYEQYF	TGCGCCAGCAGTGAGTCTCCTCGGGACAGTGCTCCCTACGAGCAGTACTTC
.	TRBV30	TRBJ1-1	.	CAWSVLPLSSGAEAFF	TGTGCCTGGAGTGTATTGCCTCTAAGTTCGGGGGCTGAAGCTTTCTTT
.	TRBV28	TRBJ2-1	.	CASSPRLVRSSYNEQFF	TGTGCCAGCAGTCCCCGGTTGGTTCGGAGCTCCTACAATGAGCAGTTCTTC
.	TRBV29-1	TRBJ1-2	.	CSVESGVYGYTF	TGCAGCGTTGAGTCGGGAGTCTATGGCTACACCTTC
.	TRBV9	TRBJ1-5	.	CASSVGTAGGSNQPQHF	TGTGCCAGCAGCGTAGGGACAGCCGGTGGGAGCAATCAGCCCCAGCATTTT
.	TRBV28	TRBJ1-3	.	CASSTSYGVRLGNTIYF	TGTGCCAGCAGTACCTCGTACGGGGTGCGACTTGGAAACACCATATATTTT
.	TRBV5-6	TRBJ1-5	.	CASSFYNSNQPQHF	TGTGCCAGCAGCTTTTACAATAGCAATCAGCCCCAGCATTTT
.	TRBV21-1	TRBJ2-1	.	CASSTHLGGTSGNNEQFF	TGTGCCAGCAGCACCCACCTCGGAGGGACTAGCGGAAACAATGAGCAGTTCTTC
.	TRBV28	TRBJ1-2	.	CASQSLGFVNGYTF	TGTGCCTCACAGTCGCTAGGTTTTGTTAATGGCTACACCTTC
.	TRBV29-1	TRBJ2-3	.	CSVRTDLTDTQYF	TGCAGCGTCCGGACAGACCTCACAGATACGCAGTATTTT
.	TRBV7-2	TRBJ2-1	.	CASTRGFYNEQFF	TGTGCCAGCACCAGGGGCTTCTACAATGAGCAGTTCTTC
TRBD1	TRBV4-1	TRBJ2-2	.	CASSPGMTGRYKNTGELFF	TGCGCCAGCAGCCCAGGAATGACAGGGCGTTACAAGAACACCGGGGAGCTGTTTTTT
.	TRBV7-8	TRBJ1-2	.	CASSPIRRGSYGYTF	TGTGCCAGCAGCCCCATCCGCAGGGGAAGCTATGGCTACACCTTC
TRBD1	TRBV7-9	TRBJ2-3	.	CASSGTGNFGSDTQYF	TGTGCCAGCAGCGGGACAGGAAATTTCGGTTCAGATACGCAGTATTTT
TRBD1	TRBV7-6	TRBJ2-5	.	CASSGQGGETQYF	TGTGCCAGCAGTGGACAGGGTGGAGAGACCCAGTACTTC